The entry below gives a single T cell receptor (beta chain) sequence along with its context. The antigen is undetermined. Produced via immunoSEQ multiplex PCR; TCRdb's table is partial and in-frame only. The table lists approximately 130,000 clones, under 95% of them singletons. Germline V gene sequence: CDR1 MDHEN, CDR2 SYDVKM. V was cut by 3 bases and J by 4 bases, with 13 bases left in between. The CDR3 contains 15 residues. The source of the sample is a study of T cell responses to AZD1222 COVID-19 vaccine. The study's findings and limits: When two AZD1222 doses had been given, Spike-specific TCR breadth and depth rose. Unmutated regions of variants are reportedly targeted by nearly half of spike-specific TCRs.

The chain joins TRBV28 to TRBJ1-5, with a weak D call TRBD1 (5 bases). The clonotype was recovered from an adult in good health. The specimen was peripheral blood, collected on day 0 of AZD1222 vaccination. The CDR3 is CASSFLGTQNQPQHF. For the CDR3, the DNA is TGTGCCAGCAGTTTCCTTGGGACTCAAAATCAGCCCCAGCATTTT. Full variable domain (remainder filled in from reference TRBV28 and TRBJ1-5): DVKVTQSSRYLVKRTGEKVFLECVQDMDHENMFWYRQDPGLGLRLIYFSYDVKMKEKGDIPEGYSVSREKKERFSLILESASTNQTSMYLCASSFLGTQNQPQHFGDGTRLSIL.